These 22 T cell receptor beta chains were sequenced from one sample in a study of vaccination effects on CD4 cells after COVID-19. Generated by immunoSEQ multiplex PCR, the TCRdb table keeps only in-frame clones and is missing some. The sample lists about 76,000 clones, around 77% occurring once. Cultured cells yielded isolated CD4+ T cells after 10 days. No antigens are known for them. Specimen: CD4+ T cells from PBMCs cultured without peptide, collected before COVID-19 vaccination. These receptors were obtained from a human donor who received a COVID-19 vaccine.

This chain links TRBV5-1 with TRBJ2-2; D unresolved. From germline, CDR1 is SGHRS and CDR2 YFSETQ. Trimming shortened V by 1 base and J by 1 base, and 5 bases separated the two germline ends. The CDR3 covers 14 residues. Here the CDR3 DNA reads TGCGCCAGCAGCTTGCAGTTGAACACCGGGGAGCTGTTTTTT. Amino acids: CASSLQLNTGELFF.

The rearrangement uses TRBV2 and TRBJ2-2, with 9 bases fitting TRBD1. The CDR3 is 16 amino acids. Germline V gene sequence: CDR1 SNHLY, CDR2 FYNNEI. Germline trimming cut 5 bases from V and 5 bases from J; bases unmatched to any gene: 9. The CDR3 is CASSRRVQGATGELFF. As DNA, the CDR3 is TGTGCCAGCAGTCGAAGGGTACAGGGGGCTACCGGGGAGCTGTTTTTT. Combining the CDR3 with reference TRBV2 and TRBJ2-2 gives the whole variable domain EPEVTQTPSHQVTQMGQEVILRCVPISNHLYFYWYRQILGQKVEFLVSFYNNEISEKSEIFDDQFSVERPDGSNFTLKIRSTKLEDSAMYFCASSRRVQGATGELFFGEGSRLTVL.

This chain uses TRBV4-2 with TRBJ2-2; weak D call: TRBD2 (6 bases). V lost 1 base, J lost 1 base, and 7 bases lay in between. The CDR3 totals 15 residues. Germline lookup yields CDR1 LGHNA and CDR2 YNFKEQ. The CDR3 DNA reads TGTGCCAGCAGCCAAGGGGACTGGAACACCGGGGAGCTGTTTTTT. Translation gives CASSQGDWNTGELFF.

This rearrangement joins TRBV7-8 to TRBJ2-7; 9 bases agree with TRBD1. With V trimmed by 4 bases and J by 7 bases, 8 bases remained unmatched. This CDR3 is 14 amino acids long. Germline loops: CDR1 SGHVS, CDR2 FQNEAQ. CDR3 in amino acids: CASSSAGTGREQYV. The CDR3 DNA is TGTGCCAGCAGCTCCGCCGGGACAGGGCGAGAGCAGTACGTC.

This sequence joins TRBV7-9 and TRBJ2-4; tentative D call: TRBD1 (6 bases). CDR3 size: 15 residues. Per the germline V gene, CDR1 is SEHNR and CDR2 is FQNEAQ (reference sequence). V lost 1 base to trimming and J lost 8 bases, with 15 bases between them. The CDR3 region is CASSLDFTGSDIQYF. CDR3 nucleotides: TGTGCCAGCAGCTTAGACTTCACAGGGAGTGACATTCAGTACTTC.

The rearrangement joins TRBV7-3 to TRBJ2-1; D may be TRBD1 (6 bases). CDR3 length: 16 residues. Germline-derived CDR1 and CDR2 are SGHTA and FQGTGA. V lost 1 base to trimming and J lost 8 bases, with 18 bases between them. CDR3 residues: CASSLIHQPGVHEQFF. The CDR3 DNA is TGTGCCAGCAGCTTAATACACCAGCCAGGGGTCCATGAGCAGTTCTTC.

The DNA for the CDR3 is TGCGCCAGCAGCTTGAAGGGGACAGCGAATGAAAAACTGTTTTTT. Translating gives CASSLKGTANEKLFF. The chain employs TRBV5-1 and TRBJ1-4; 7 bases line up with TRBD1. CDR1 is SGHRS, CDR2 YFSETQ, per germline. The CDR3 runs to 15 residues. Losses at the gene ends were 1 base for V and 5 bases for J; bases not matched to a gene: 5.

The V call is TRBV9, the J call TRBJ2-7, with a possible D match to TRBD2 (6 bases). Trimming shortened V by 0 bases and J by 10 bases, and 8 bases separated the two germline ends. The CDR3 length is 11 residues. CDR1 is SGDLS and CDR2 is YYNGEE in the germline V gene. The CDR3, as DNA: TGTGCCAGCAGCGTAGTAGGGACTCAGTACGTC. Its protein is CASSVVGTQYV.

This clone showed up just once. The chain uses TRBV15 and TRBJ2-7; D remains ambiguous. V shed 1 base and J shed 4 bases, with 5 bases lying between them. Germline CDR1 LNHNV, CDR2 YYDKDF (reference sequence). The CDR3 loop spans 12 amino acids. Here the CDR3 reads CATSRVPYEQYV. CDR3 DNA sequence: TGTGCCACCAGCAGAGTACCTTACGAGCAGTACGTC.

This rearrangement joins TRBV5-5 to TRBJ1-1; D is unclear. CDR3 size: 13 residues. The germline V gene encodes CDR1 SGHKS and CDR2 YYEKEE (reference sequence). V gave up 2 bases and J gave up 1 base, with 6 bases separating them. The CDR3: CASSFLANTEAFF. The CDR3 region has the DNA TGTGCCAGCAGCTTCCTGGCGAACACTGAAGCTTTCTTT.

The chain has TRBV12-5 and TRBJ1-5; the D gene is possibly TRBD1 (6 bases). There are 14 residues in the CDR3. The ends were cut back, 5 bases at V and 3 bases at J, with 11 bases in the middle. The germline gives CDR1 LGHNT, CDR2 FRNRAP. The CDR3 spells CASGLDRLNQPQHF. The CDR3 DNA follows: TGTGCTAGTGGTCTGGACAGACTCAATCAGCCCCAGCATTTT.

V usage is TRBV12-5 and J usage is TRBJ1-2; no clear D. The V gene lost 1 base and the J gene lost 7 bases, with 7 bases spanning the gap. Germline V gives CDR1 LGHNT, CDR2 FRNRAP. The CDR3 is made up of 12 amino acids. The CDR3: CASGLEWAGYTF. CDR3 DNA sequence: TGTGCTAGTGGTTTGGAATGGGCTGGCTACACCTTC.

V is TRBV3-1 (or the pseudogene TRBV3-2) and J is TRBJ1-1; unclear D gene. The germline V and J ends were trimmed by 5 bases and 4 bases, with 14 bases remaining between them. Germline CDR1 and CDR2: LGHDT and YNNKEL (reference sequence). The CDR3 contains 14 residues. CDR3 sequence reads: CASSFGMSGTEAFF. CDR3 nucleotide sequence: TGTGCCAGCAGCTTCGGGATGTCCGGCACTGAAGCTTTCTTT.

V usage is TRBV2 and J usage is TRBJ2-3; D gene uncertain. This CDR3 region has 15 residues. Deletions cut 4 bases from V and 0 bases from J, with 11 bases between. Germline V gene sequence: CDR1 SNHLY, CDR2 FYNNEI. The CDR3 DNA sequence: TGTGCCAGCAGTGGATTGGCTTTTAGCACAGATACGCAGTATTTT. This codes for CASSGLAFSTDTQYF.

The V call is TRBV5-8, the J call TRBJ1-1; D is unclear. This CDR3 has 15 residues. Between the trimmed V and J ends, which lost 1 base and 1 base, there was a span of 11 bases. CDR1 and CDR2 from the germline V gene are SGHTS and YDEGEE. The CDR3 sequence: CASSLLGWGNTEAFF. As DNA, the CDR3 is TGTGCCAGCAGCTTGTTGGGGTGGGGGAACACTGAAGCTTTCTTT.

The chain employs TRBV24-1 and TRBJ1-6, with 7 bases identical to TRBD1. Germline loops: CDR1 KGHDR, CDR2 SFDVKD. The CDR3 has 14 residues. After removal of 3 bases from V and 10 bases from J, the junction contained 5 bases not matched to a gene. CDR3 amino acids: CATSDGDSSSPLHF. CDR3 DNA: TGTGCCACCAGTGATGGGGACAGTTCATCACCCCTCCACTTT.

This clone was counted a few times. The V and J genes are TRBV7-8 and TRBJ1-4; 7 bases map to TRBD1. The CDR3 consists of 16 residues. CDR1 and CDR2 (germline): SGHVS, FQNEAQ. V gave up 5 bases and J gave up 5 bases; unmatched junction bases: 11. The CDR3 sequence is CASSQAQGRLNEKLFF. CDR3 bases: TGTGCCAGCAGCCAAGCACAGGGGCGCCTCAATGAAAAACTGTTTTTT.

The CDR3, as DNA: TGTGCCAGCAGCTTTAGCGGGCGGAACACCGGGGAGCTGTTTTTT. Its translation is CASSFSGRNTGELFF. The chain combines TRBV7-9 with TRBJ2-2; 7 nucleotides line up with TRBD2. Germline V CDR1 and CDR2: SEHNR, FQNEAQ (reference sequence). The trim removed 3 bases at V and 1 base at J, leaving 2 bases unmatched. The CDR3 has 15 amino acids.

The genes are TRBV28 and TRBJ1-2; 7 bases align to TRBD1. Germline CDR1 MDHEN, CDR2 SYDVKM. Trimming cost V 9 bases and J 4 bases; bases outside gene matches: 11. This CDR3 is 14 amino acids long. The CDR3 DNA sequence: TGTGCCAGACGAGCCGACAGGGATCCCTATGGCTACACCTTC. The encoded protein is CARRADRDPYGYTF.

The rearrangement uses TRBV7-7 and TRBJ2-2; TRBD1 aligns across 9 bases. The germline V gene encodes CDR1 SSHAT and CDR2 FNYEAQ (reference sequence). Trimming cost V 1 base and J 5 bases; bases outside gene matches: 8. The CDR3 consists of 17 residues. The DNA for the CDR3 is TGTGCCAGCAGCTTAGTTTCCGGACAGGGGATGACCGGGGAGCTGTTTTTT. It specifies CASSLVSGQGMTGELFF.

The V and J genes are TRBV6-5 and TRBJ1-1; the D gene is possibly TRBD1 (5 bases). Germline CDR1 is MNHEY and CDR2 is SVGAGI. The CDR3 extends over 14 amino acids. With 4 bases removed from V and 5 bases from J, the gap between germline ends came to 14 bases. The CDR3: CASSSSQGWTEAFF. DNA for the CDR3: TGTGCCAGCAGTTCCTCGCAGGGATGGACTGAAGCTTTCTTT.

The chain is built from TRBV27 and TRBJ1-2; 8 bases agree with TRBD1. Germline values: CDR1 MNHEY, CDR2 SMNVEV (reference sequence). This CDR3 has 17 residues. After removal of 5 bases from V and 0 bases from J, the junction contained 11 bases not matched to a gene. The CDR3 is CASSHSPTGGTNYGYTF. The CDR3 region has the DNA TGTGCCAGCAGTCACTCTCCAACAGGGGGTACTAACTATGGCTACACCTTC.